This TCR beta chain comes out of a study of T cells in narcolepsy. Measured with immunoSEQ multiplex PCR; TCRdb has only the in-frame clones, and not every one. The top ten clones hold under 3.5% of a sample with 27,000 or so clones, 75% to 85% of them seen once. As concerns this clone: The antigen is undetermined.

Study-wide results and limits: Reportedly, autoreactive clonotypes were serially detected in patients' blood but not controls'. Some memory CD4+ repertoires had no autoreactive clone sequences. HCRT-specific and TRIB2-specific autoreactive clonotypes appeared among same-patient CSF and blood CD4+ clonotypes.

From germline, CDR1 is MDHEN and CDR2 SYDVKM. The V gene lost 2 bases and the J gene lost 2 bases, with 12 bases spanning the gap. This CDR3 region has 15 residues. V and J are TRBV28 and TRBJ2-5; either TRBD1 or TRBD2 may fit D (6 bases each). This sequence was found in a human donor with narcolepsy. The sequenced sample consisted of CD45RA- memory CD4+ T cells from PBMCs. In nucleotides, the CDR3 is TGTGCCAGCAGTTTAAGGGGGGTAGATCAAGAGACCCAGTACTTC. Translated: CASSLRGVDQETQYF.